This T cell receptor (beta chain) was obtained from a study of control samples from healthy donors and cancer patients. Data came from immunoSEQ multiplex PCR; TCRdb stores just in-frame clones and leaves some out. This sample has under 200,000 clones, with approximately 94% found just once. Comment on this clone: The identical CDR3 is also encoded by other nucleotide sequences in the sample.

V gave up 3 bases and J gave up 4 bases, with 7 bases separating them. CDR3 length: 13 residues. This receptor was obtained from a woman in her thirties or forties in good health. This chain uses TRBV12-3 or TRBV12-4 with TRBJ1-5, with D possibly TRBD1 on 5 matching bases. The sample taken for sequencing was blood. CDR3 DNA sequence: TGTGCCAGCAGTTTTGGGGGTAATCAGCCCCAGCATTTT. Its protein is CASSFGGNQPQHF.